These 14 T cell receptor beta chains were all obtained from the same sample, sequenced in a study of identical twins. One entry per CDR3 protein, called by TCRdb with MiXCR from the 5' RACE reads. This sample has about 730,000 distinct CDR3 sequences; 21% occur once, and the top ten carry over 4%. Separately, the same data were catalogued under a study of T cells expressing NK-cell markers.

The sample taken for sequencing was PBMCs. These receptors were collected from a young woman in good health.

DNA of the CDR3: TGTGCCAGCAAGGGCAGCTCGGCCGAGCAGTACTTC. Protein sequence: CASKGSSAEQYF. The chain carries TRBV2 and TRBJ2-7; D remains ambiguous. CDR3 length: 12 amino acids. Germline V gives CDR1 SNHLY, CDR2 FYNNEI. The ends were cut back, 7 bases at V and 6 bases at J, with 13 bases in the middle.

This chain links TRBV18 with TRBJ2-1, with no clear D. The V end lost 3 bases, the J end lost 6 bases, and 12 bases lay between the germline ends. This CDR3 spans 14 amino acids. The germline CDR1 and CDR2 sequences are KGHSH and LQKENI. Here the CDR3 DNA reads TGTGCCAGCTCACCGGCAAACGTAGCCAATGAGCAGTTCTTC. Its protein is CASSPANVANEQFF. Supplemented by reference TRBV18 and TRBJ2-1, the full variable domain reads NAGVMQNPRHLVRRRGQEARLRCSPMKGHSHVYWYRQLPEEGLKFMVYLQKENIIDESGMPKERFSAEFPKEGPSILRIQQVVRGDSAAYFCASSPANVANEQFFGPGTRLTVL.

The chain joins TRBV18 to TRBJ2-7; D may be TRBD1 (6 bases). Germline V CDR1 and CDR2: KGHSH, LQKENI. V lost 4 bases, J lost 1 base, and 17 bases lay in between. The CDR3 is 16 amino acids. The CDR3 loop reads CASSLSDSGDSYEQYF. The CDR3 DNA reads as TGTGCCAGCTCACTCTCGGACAGTGGAGATTCCTACGAGCAGTACTTC.

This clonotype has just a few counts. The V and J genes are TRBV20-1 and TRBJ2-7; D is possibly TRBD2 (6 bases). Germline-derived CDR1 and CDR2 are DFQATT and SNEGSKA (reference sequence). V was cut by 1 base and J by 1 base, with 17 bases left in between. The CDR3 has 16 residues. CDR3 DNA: TGCAGTGCTAGAGTGGTGGGGAGCGGGCAATCCTACGAGCAGTACTTC. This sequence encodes CSARVVGSGQSYEQYF.

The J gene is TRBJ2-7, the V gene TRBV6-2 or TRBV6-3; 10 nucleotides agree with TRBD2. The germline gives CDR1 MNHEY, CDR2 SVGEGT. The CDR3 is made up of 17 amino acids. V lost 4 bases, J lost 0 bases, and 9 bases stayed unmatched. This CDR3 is CASSSGLAEDPSYEQYF. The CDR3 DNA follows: TGTGCCAGCAGTTCAGGACTAGCGGAGGACCCCTCCTACGAGCAGTACTTC.

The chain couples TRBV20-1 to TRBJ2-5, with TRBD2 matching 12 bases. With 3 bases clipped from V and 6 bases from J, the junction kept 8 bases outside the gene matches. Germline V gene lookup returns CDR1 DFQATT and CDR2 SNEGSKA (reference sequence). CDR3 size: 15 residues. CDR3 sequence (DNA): TGCAGTGCTAGCGGTCTAGCGGGGGGGGAAAAGACCCAGTACTTC. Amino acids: CSASGLAGGEKTQYF.

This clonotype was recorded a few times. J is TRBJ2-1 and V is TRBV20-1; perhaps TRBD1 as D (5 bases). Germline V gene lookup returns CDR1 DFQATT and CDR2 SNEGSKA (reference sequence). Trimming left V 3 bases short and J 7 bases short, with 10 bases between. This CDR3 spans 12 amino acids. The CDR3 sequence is CSASAGLNEQFF. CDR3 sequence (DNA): TGCAGTGCTAGCGCAGGGTTAAATGAGCAGTTCTTC.

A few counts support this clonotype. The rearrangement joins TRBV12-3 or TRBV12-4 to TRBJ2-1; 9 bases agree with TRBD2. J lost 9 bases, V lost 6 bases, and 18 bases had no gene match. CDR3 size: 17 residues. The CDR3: CASSGGGGGGVFVEQFF. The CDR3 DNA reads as TGTGCCAGCAGCGGAGGAGGTGGCGGGGGGGTTTTTGTTGAGCAGTTCTTC.

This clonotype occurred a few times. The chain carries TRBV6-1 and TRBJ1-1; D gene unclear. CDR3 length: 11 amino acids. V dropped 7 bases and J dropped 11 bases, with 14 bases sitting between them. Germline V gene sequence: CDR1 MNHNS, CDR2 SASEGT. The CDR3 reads CASTWKARAFF. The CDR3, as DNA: TGTGCCAGCACTTGGAAGGCCCGGGCTTTCTTT.

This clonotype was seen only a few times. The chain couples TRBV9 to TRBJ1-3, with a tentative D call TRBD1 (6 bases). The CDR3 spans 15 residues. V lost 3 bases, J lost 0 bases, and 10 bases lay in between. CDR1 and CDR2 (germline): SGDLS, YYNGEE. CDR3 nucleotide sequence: TGTGCCAGCAGCGCCGGGACACCCTCTGGAAACACCATATATTTT. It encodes CASSAGTPSGNTIYF. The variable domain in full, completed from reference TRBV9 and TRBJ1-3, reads DSGVTQTPKHLITATGQRVTLRCSPRSGDLSVYWYQQSLDQGLQFLIQYYNGEERAKGNILERFSAQQFPDLHSELNLSSLELGDSALYFCASSAGTPSGNTIYFGEGSWLTVV.

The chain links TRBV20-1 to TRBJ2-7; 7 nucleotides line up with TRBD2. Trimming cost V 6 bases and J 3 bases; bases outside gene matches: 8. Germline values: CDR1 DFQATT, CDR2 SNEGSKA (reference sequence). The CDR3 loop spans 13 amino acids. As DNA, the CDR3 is TGCAGTGCACTCAGCGGGGAACTCTACGAGCAGTACTTC. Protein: CSALSGELYEQYF.

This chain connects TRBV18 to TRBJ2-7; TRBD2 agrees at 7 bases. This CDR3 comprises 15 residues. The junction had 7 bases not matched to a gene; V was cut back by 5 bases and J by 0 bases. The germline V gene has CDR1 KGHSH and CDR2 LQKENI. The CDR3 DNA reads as TGTGCCAGCTCAGTGACTAGCTTAAGCTCCTACGAGCAGTACTTC. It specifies CASSVTSLSSYEQYF.

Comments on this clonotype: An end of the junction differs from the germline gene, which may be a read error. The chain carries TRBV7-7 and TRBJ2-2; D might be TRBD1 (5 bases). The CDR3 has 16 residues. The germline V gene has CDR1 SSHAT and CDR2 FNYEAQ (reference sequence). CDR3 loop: CASSQTWQGNTGELFF. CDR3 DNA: TGTGCTAGCAGCCAGACGTGGCAGGGGAACACCGGGGAGCTGTTTTTT.

The CDR3 DNA is TGTGCCAGCAGTTACAGTGGGACAGCCATGAACACTGAAGCTTTCTTT. Translating gives CASSYSGTAMNTEAFF. The rearrangement uses TRBV6-5 and TRBJ1-1; the match to TRBD1 covers 7 bases. Per germline, CDR1 MNHEY and CDR2 SVGAGI. CDR3 size: 16 residues. V was clipped by 2 bases and J by 0 bases; unmatched bases: 6.